This T cell receptor beta chain is from a study of human T cells and chemical hapten exposure. Time point meaning: patch test 2, 6 weeks after DPC sensitization. Treatment given: therapeutic diphenylcyclopropenone sensitization with weekly scalp DPC. MiXCR was run by TCRdb on the RACE reads, yielding one entry per CDR3 protein. This table holds around 130,000 distinct CDR3 sequences, approximately 12% found once. This clonotype was seen ten or more times. Germline CDR1 is MNHEY and CDR2 is SVGAGI. The CDR3 is 15 residues long. Between the trimmed V and J ends, which lost 5 bases and 1 base, there was a span of 12 bases.

The source of this sequence is a woman between 45 and 60 years old with alopecia areata. Some clones in this sample may be carry-over from other donors' samples. The rearrangement joins TRBV6-5 to TRBJ2-4; D gene uncertain. Here the sequenced sample was whole blood, taken in connection with sensitization to the hapten diphenylcyclopropenone (DPC). The CDR3 loop reads CASSPPGGAKNIQYF. In DNA, the CDR3 is TGTGCCAGCAGTCCCCCGGGTGGTGCCAAAAACATTCAGTACTTC.